Listed below are T cell receptor beta chains from one sample, sequenced in a study of STAT3 mutations in large granular lymphocyte leukemia. Sequencing was performed with immunoSEQ multiplex PCR; in TCRdb, only in-frame clones are kept and a portion is missing. The profile shows approximately 10,000 clones, roughly 87% of them singletons. The sample consisted of peripheral blood mononuclear cells. The receptors originated from a man aged 55 to 70 with T-cell large granular lymphocyte leukemia. Some clones in this sample may be carry-over from other donors' samples. Both conserved end residues are part of each CDR3. A D gene is named only where the DNA matches it firmly.

D: .; V: TRBV27; CDR3: CASSFLQGAATEAFF
D: TRBD2; V: TRBV5-1; CDR3: CASSSLSGSTDTQYF
D: TRBD1; V: TRBV5-5; CDR3: CASSITGGASTGELFF
D: .; V: TRBV9; CDR3: CASSVGTGTDTQYF
D: .; V: TRBV5-5; CDR3: CASSLALSWQARLSEQYF
D: TRBD2; V: TRBV7-8; CDR3: CASSLVATSGRPYNEQFF
D: TRBD1; V: TRBV4-1; CDR3: CASSQIMGQGSDTGELFF
D: .; V: TRBV30; CDR3: CAWSVRGAGEKLFF
D: .; V: TRBV12-5; CDR3: CASATHNEQFF
D: .; V: TRBV30; CDR3: CAWGARFEGEQFF
D: TRBD1; V: TRBV13; CDR3: CASSLRGPGVGPDTQYF
D: TRBD2; V: TRBV28; CDR3: CASSLGGNYEQYF
D: .; V: TRBV5-1; CDR3: CASSSGGDSTDTQYF
D: .; V: TRBV21-1; CDR3: CASRPKPGQHIPDGLKETQYF
D: .; V: TRBV27; CDR3: CASSSAMGPLGDNEQFF
D: .; V: TRBV7-3; CDR3: CASSLVADGTDTQYF
D: .; V: TRBV5-1; CDR3: CASSLTWGVVSDTQYF
D: TRBD2; V: TRBV5-4; CDR3: CASSRGLAGVEETQYF
D: TRBD1; V: TRBV11-1; CDR3: CASSFPKGGGADTQYF
D: .; V: TRBV29-1; CDR3: CSIGWGEHEKLFF
D: .; V: TRBV6-1; CDR3: CASSPSLGNTIYF
D: .; V: TRBV5-1; CDR3: CASSEGGRGGYTF
D: TRBD1; V: TRBV5-1; CDR3: CASSLLGQRAYEQYF
D: .; V: TRBV2; CDR3: CASSRVAGANVLTF
D: TRBD1; V: TRBV29-1; CDR3: CSASGQGKVSHQETQYF
D: .; V: TRBV5-1; CDR3: CASSPRGATNEKLFF
D: TRBD2; V: TRBV28; CDR3: CASSGGGLYEQYF
D: .; V: TRBV5-1; CDR3: CASSLTAKAGQETQYF
D: TRBD2; V: TRBV5-1; CDR3: CATEGLAGGGTGELFF
D: TRBD2; V: TRBV27; CDR3: CASGFLLAGRRETQYF
D: TRBD1; V: TRBV12-5; CDR3: CASGSQDREADSNQPQHF
D: .; V: TRBV29-1; CDR3: CSVGYGQSTDTQYF
D: TRBD2; V: TRBV5-1; CDR3: CASSPREEGLRETQYF
D: .; V: TRBV11-2; CDR3: CASSLASTYNEQFF
D: .; V: TRBV7-3; CDR3: CASSDNSGFLGRPDTQYF
D: TRBD1; V: TRBV30; CDR3: CACEGDRNDGELFF
D: TRBD1; V: TRBV28; CDR3: CASRAGGAYTEAFF